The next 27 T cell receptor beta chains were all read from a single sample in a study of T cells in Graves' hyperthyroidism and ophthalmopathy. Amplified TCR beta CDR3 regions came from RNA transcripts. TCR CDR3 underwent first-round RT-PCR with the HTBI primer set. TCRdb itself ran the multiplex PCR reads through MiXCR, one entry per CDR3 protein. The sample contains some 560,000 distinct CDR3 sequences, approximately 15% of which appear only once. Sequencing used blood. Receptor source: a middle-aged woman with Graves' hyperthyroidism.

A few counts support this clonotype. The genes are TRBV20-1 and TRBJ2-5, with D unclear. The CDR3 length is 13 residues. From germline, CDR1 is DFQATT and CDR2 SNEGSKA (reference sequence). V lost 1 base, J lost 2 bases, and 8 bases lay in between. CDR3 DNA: TGCAGTGCTAGAGGCGGTTTGCAAGAGACCCAGTACTTC. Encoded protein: CSARGGLQETQYF.

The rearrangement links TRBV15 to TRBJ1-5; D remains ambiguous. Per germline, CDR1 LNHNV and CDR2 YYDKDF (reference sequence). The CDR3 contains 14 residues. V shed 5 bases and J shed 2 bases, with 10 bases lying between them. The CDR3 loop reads CATSEYPGNQPQHF. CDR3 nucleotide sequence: TGTGCCACCAGCGAGTACCCCGGCAATCAGCCCCAGCATTTT.

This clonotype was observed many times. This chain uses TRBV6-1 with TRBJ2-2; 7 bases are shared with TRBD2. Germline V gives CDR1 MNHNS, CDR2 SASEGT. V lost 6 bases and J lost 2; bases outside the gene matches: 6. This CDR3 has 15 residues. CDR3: CASSGLAANTGELFF. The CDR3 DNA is TGTGCCAGCAGCGGGCTAGCGGCAAACACCGGGGAGCTGTTTTTT.

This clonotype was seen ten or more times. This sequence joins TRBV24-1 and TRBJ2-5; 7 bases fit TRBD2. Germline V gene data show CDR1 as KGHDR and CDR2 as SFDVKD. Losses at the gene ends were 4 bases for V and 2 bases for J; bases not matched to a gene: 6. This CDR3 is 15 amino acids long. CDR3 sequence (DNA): TGTGCCACCAGTGAAGGTAGCGGGTTACAAGAGACCCAGTACTTC. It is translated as CATSEGSGLQETQYF.

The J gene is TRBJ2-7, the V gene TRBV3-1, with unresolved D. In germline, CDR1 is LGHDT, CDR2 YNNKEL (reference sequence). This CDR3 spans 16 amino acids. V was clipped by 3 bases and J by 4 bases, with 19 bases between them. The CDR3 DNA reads TGTGCCAGCAGCCAGTTTATCGCAACCCTTGGGTACGAGCAGTACTTC. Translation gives CASSQFIATLGYEQYF.

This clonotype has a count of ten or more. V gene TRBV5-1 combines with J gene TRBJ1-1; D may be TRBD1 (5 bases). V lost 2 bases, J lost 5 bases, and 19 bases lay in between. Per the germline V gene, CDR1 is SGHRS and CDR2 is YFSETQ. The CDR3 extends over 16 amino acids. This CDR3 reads CASSFQGGDRGTEAFF. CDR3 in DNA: TGCGCCAGCAGCTTCCAGGGCGGGGACCGGGGGACTGAAGCTTTCTTT.

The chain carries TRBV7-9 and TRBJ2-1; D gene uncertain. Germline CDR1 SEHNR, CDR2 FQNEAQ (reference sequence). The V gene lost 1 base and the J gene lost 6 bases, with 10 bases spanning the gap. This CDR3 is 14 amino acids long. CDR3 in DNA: TGTGCCAGCAGCTTAGGCAGTAATCCCAATGAGCAGTTCTTC. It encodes CASSLGSNPNEQFF. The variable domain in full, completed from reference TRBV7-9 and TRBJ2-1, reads DTGVSQNPRHKITKRGQNVTFRCDPISEHNRLYWYRQTLGQGPEFLTYFQNEAQLEKSRLLSDRFSAERPKGSFSTLEIQRTEQGDSAMYLCASSLGSNPNEQFFGPGTRLTVL.

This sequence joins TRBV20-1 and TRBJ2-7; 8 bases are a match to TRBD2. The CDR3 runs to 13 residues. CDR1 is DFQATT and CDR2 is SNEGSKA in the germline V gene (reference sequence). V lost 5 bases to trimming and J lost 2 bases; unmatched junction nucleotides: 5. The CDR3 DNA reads TGCAGTGCTCCCGGACTAGCCCCCTACGAGCAGTACTTC. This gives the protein CSAPGLAPYEQYF.

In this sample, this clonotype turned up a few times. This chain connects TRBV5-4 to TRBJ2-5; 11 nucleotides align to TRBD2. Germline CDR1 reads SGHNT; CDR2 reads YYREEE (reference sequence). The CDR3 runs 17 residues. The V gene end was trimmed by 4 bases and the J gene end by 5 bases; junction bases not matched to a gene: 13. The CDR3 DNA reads TGTGCCAGCAGCCCGGATCAACGACTAGCGGGATGGGAGACCCAGTACTTC. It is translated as CASSPDQRLAGWETQYF.

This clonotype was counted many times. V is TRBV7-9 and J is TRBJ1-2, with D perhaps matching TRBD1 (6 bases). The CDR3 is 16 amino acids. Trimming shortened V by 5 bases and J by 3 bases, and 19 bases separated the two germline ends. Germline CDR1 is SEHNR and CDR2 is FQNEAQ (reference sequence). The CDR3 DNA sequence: TGTGCCAGCAGCCGAGACGGGGGCGTCTCACACTATGGCTACACCTTC. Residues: CASSRDGGVSHYGYTF.

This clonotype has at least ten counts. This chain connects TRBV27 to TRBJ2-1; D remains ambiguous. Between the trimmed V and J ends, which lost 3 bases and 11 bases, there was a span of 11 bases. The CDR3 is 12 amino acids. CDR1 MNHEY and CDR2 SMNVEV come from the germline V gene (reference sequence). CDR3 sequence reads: CASSLSGVQQFF. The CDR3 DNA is TGTGCCAGCAGTTTGTCTGGGGTGCAGCAGTTCTTC.

The chain's CDR3 is CSASRDRGTLRAYEQYF. Here the CDR3 DNA reads TGCAGTGCTAGCCGGGACAGGGGTACCCTTCGGGCCTACGAGCAGTACTTC. The chain combines TRBV20-1 with TRBJ2-7; 10 bases are shared with TRBD1. The V segment lost 3 bases and the J segment 2 bases; nucleotides outside the gene matches: 13. Germline CDR1 reads DFQATT; CDR2 reads SNEGSKA (reference sequence). The CDR3 is 17 residues long.

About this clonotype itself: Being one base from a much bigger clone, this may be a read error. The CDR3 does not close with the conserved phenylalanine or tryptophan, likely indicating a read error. CDR3 protein: CAWSPSSVSTDTQYL. The CDR3 region has the DNA TGTGCCTGGAGTCCATCTAGCGTTAGCACAGATACGCAGTATCTT. J is TRBJ2-3 and V is TRBV30; tentatively, D is TRBD2 (6 bases). Trimming took off 2 bases at V and 0 bases at J, with 12 bases between the two ends. This CDR3 has 15 amino acids. The germline V gene encodes CDR1 GTSNPN and CDR2 SVGIG (reference sequence).

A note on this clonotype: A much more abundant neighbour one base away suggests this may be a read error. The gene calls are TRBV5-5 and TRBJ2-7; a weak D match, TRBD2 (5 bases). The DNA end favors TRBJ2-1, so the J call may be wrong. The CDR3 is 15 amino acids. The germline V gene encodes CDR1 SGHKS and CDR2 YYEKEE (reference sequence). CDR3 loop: CASSSSRARSYEQFF. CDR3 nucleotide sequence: TGTGCCAGCAGCTCGTCGAGGGCGCGCTCCTACGAGCAGTTCTTC.

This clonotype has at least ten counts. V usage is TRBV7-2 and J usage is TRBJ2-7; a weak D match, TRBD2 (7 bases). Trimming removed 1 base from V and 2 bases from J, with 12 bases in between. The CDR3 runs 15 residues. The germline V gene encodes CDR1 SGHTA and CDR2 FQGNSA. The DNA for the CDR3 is TGTGCCAGCAGCTTAGTAGGGGGGGATCCCTACGAGCAGTACTTC. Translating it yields CASSLVGGDPYEQYF.

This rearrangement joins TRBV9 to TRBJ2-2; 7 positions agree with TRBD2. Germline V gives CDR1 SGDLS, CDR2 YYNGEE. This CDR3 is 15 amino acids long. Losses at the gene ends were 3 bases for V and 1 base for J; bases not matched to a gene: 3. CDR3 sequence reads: CASSARGGNTGELFF. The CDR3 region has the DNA TGTGCCAGCAGCGCCCGCGGGGGGAACACCGGGGAGCTGTTTTTT.

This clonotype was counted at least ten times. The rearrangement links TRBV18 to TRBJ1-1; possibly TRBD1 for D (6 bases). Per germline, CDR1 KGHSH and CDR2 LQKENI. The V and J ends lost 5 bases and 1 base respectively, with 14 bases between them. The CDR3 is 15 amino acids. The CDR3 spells CASSSYRDSNTEAFF. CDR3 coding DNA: TGTGCCAGCTCATCCTACAGGGACTCGAACACTGAAGCTTTCTTT.

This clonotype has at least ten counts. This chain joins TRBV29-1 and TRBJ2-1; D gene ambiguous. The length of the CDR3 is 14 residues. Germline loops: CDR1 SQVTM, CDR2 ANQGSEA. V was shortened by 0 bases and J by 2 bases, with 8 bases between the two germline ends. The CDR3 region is CSVEEGSTYNEQFF. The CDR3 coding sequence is TGCAGCGTTGAAGAGGGCAGTACCTACAATGAGCAGTTCTTC.

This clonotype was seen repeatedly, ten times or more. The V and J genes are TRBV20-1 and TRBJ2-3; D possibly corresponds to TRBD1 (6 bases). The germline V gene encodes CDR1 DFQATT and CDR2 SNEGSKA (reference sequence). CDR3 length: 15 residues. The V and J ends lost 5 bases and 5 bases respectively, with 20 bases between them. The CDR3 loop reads CSAPMKDRLLDTQYF. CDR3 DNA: TGCAGTGCTCCGATGAAAGACAGGTTACTAGATACGCAGTATTTT.

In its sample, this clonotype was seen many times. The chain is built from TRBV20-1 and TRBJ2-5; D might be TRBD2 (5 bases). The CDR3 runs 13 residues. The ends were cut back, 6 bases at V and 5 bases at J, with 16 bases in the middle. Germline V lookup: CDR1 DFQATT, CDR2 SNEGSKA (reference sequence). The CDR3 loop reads CSADPSLKETQYF. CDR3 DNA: TGCAGTGCCGACCCTAGCTTGAAGGAGACCCAGTACTTC.

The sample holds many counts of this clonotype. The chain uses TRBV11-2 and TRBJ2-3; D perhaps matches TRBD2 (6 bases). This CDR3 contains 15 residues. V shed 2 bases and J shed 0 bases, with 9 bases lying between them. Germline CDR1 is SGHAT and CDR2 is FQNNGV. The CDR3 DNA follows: TGTGCCAGCAGCTTATGGCGGGGTAGCACAGATACGCAGTATTTT. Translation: CASSLWRGSTDTQYF.

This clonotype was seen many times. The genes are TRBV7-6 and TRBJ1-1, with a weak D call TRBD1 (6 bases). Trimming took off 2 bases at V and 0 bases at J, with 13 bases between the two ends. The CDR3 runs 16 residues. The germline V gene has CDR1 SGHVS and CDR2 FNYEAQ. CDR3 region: CASSLTAGTLNTEAFF. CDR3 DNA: TGTGCCAGCAGCTTAACTGCCGGGACACTGAACACTGAAGCTTTCTTT.

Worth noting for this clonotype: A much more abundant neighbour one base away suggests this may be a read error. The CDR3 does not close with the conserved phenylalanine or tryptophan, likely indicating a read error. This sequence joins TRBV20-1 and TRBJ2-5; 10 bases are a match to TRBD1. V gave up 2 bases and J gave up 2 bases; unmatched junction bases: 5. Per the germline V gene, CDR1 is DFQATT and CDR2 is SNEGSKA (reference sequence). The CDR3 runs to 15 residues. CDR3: CSARLPDRGQETQYL. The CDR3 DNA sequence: TGCAGTGCTAGACTCCCGGACAGGGGGCAAGAGACCCAGTACCTC.

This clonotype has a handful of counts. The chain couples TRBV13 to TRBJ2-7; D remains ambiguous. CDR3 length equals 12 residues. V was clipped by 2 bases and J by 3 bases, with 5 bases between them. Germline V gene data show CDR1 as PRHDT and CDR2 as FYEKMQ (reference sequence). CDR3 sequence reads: CASSLNIYEQYF. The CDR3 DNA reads TGTGCCAGCAGCTTAAACATCTACGAGCAGTACTTC.

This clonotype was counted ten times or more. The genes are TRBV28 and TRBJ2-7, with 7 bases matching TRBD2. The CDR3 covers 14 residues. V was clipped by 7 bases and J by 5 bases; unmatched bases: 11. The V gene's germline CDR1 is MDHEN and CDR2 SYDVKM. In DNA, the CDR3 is TGTGCCAGCAATCAAGCGGGAACGGTAAACGAGCAGTACTTC. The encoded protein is CASNQAGTVNEQYF.

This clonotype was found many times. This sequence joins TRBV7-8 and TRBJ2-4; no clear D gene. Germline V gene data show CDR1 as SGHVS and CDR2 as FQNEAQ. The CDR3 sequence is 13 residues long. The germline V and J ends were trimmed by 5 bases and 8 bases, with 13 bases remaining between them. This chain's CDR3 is CASSPEIGDIQYF. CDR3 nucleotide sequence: TGTGCCAGCAGCCCAGAGATTGGGGACATTCAGTACTTC.

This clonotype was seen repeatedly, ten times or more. CDR3 residues: CSASGDDMNTEAFF. The DNA of the CDR3 is TGCAGTGCTAGCGGGGACGACATGAACACTGAAGCTTTCTTT. The rearrangement uses TRBV20-1 and TRBJ1-1; perhaps TRBD1 as D (5 bases). The CDR3 is 14 amino acids. V dropped 3 bases and J dropped 0 bases, with 11 bases sitting between them. Germline V lookup: CDR1 DFQATT, CDR2 SNEGSKA (reference sequence).